The sequence of this TCR beta chain was determined in a study of CD8+ T cells in alopecia areata. Study information: A regimen of oral tofacitinib, 5 to 10 mg twice daily, was given to treated patients.

Findings and caveats of the study: Unlike in mice, where it was clearer, TCR sharing across patients was less clear, possibly HLA-related.

Specified treatment: oral pan-JAK inhibitor, 5-10 mg twice daily. Punch biopsies of lesional scalp, plus peripheral blood, were taken from alopecia areata patients. The authors sorted CD4+ and CD8+ T cells from PBMCs. Sequencing templates came from extracted RNA that was reverse transcribed into cDNA. Profiled with immunoSEQ multiplex PCR; TCRdb holds only in-frame clones, not every one. Here the sample spans about 190,000 clones, 45% to 75% being singletons. The CDR3 length is 16 residues. V lost 1 base and J lost 7, with 17 bases in between. Germline assignment: CDR1 SGDLS and CDR2 YYNGEE. This clone has just a few counts. Its antigen is unidentified.

The chain links TRBV9 to TRBJ2-2, with D possibly being TRBD2 (5 bases). Sequencing was performed on CD4+ T cells sorted from blood, taken at week 4, from a patient treated with tofacitinib. This TCR was sampled from a human donor with alopecia areata. CDR3: CASSVLATSMVGELFF. In DNA, the CDR3 is TGTGCCAGCAGCGTACTAGCCACATCAATGGTCGGGGAGCTGTTTTTT.